A selection of T cell receptor beta chains follows, all from one sample in a study of blood T cell repertoires in COVID-19. Repertoires were generated with immunoSEQ multiplex PCR, while TCRdb's copy carries only in-frame clones and drops some. The table has 110,000 to 150,000 clones, roughly 89% seen once; the top ten hold around 2.9%. The sample comprised peripheral blood. The receptors stem from a man in his fifties or sixties with active or convalescent COVID-19. CDR3s include the opening cysteine and the closing phenylalanine or tryptophan. The D gene is left open where the match is weak. The size of a clone is reported for some rows only, either as once, few or many, or as a class for expanded clones.

V	D	size	J	DNA	CDR3
TRBV27	.	.	TRBJ1-1	TGTGCCAGCAGTTTGGTGAACAACGCTGAAGCTTTCTTT	CASSLVNNAEAFF
TRBV6-2/TRBV6-3	.	.	TRBJ1-6	TGTGCCAGCAGTTACTCGGCGGCTAGTAATTCACCCCTCCACTTT	CASSYSAASNSPLHF
TRBV5-4	.	few	TRBJ2-5	TGTGCCAGCAGCTTGGCCAGTATTAAAGAGACCCAGTACTTC	CASSLASIKETQYF
TRBV5-8	TRBD1	.	TRBJ2-1	TGTGCCAGCAGCACGGGACAGGGTATGTATGAGCAGTTCTTC	CASSTGQGMYEQFF
TRBV27	.	.	TRBJ2-3	TGTGCCAGCCCCCCGGGTACGCAGTATTTT	CASPPGTQYF
TRBV11-3	TRBD1	.	TRBJ1-6	TGTGCCAGCAGCTTAGGTGACGGGATGGGACAGGGTGGTTCACCCCTCCACTTT	CASSLGDGMGQGGSPLHF
TRBV3-1/TRBV3-2	.	.	TRBJ2-3	TGTGCCAGCAGCCCAACGACAGGAGGAGATACGCAGTATTTT	CASSPTTGGDTQYF
TRBV6-2/TRBV6-3	.	.	TRBJ2-1	TGTGCCAGCAGTTACGCCGATACAGGTTCGCAGTTCTTC	CASSYADTGSQFF
TRBV6-5	TRBD2	.	TRBJ2-5	TGTGCCAGCAGTAGCGGGGGGGCCGGTGAGACCCAGTACTTC	CASSSGGAGETQYF
TRBV28	.	.	TRBJ1-5	TGTGCCAGCAGTTTAGTATACAGGCGCAATCAGCCCCAGCATTTT	CASSLVYRRNQPQHF
TRBV19	TRBD2	.	TRBJ2-1	TGTGCCAGTAGTATACGGGGGGCCTACAATGAGCAGTTCTTC	CASSIRGAYNEQFF
TRBV4-2	.	.	TRBJ1-4	TGTGCCAGCAGCCAAGATACGGGTGTCGGAGATGAAAAACTGTTTTTT	CASSQDTGVGDEKLFF
TRBV5-3	.	once	TRBJ1-2	TGTGCCAGAAGCTTGACAGGGTGCGGCTACACCTTC	CARSLTGCGYTF
TRBV4-3	.	.	TRBJ1-1	TGCGCCAGCAGCCACCTCCAAAGGGAGGTTCCAGGTGGGAACACTGAAGCTTTCTTT	CASSHLQREVPGGNTEAFF
TRBV5-4	TRBD2	.	TRBJ2-1	TGTGCCAGCAGCTTGGGGTTAGCGGGAACGAATGAGCAGTTCTTC	CASSLGLAGTNEQFF
TRBV7-2	.	.	TRBJ1-6	TGTGCCAGCAGTTACCCCGGGAAGGATAATTCACCCCTCCACTTT	CASSYPGKDNSPLHF
TRBV19	TRBD1	.	TRBJ1-4	TGTGCCAGTAGTATCGGGACAGGGTTCTCGACTAATGAAAAACTGTTTTTT	CASSIGTGFSTNEKLFF
TRBV19	.	.	TRBJ1-4	TGTGCCAGTACCTCACAGGGATCGGAAAAACTGTTTTTT	CASTSQGSEKLFF
TRBV4-1	TRBD1	.	TRBJ2-5	TGCGCCAGCAGCCAAGCGGGACAGGGAACATCCTTGGCCCAGTACTTC	CASSQAGQGTSLAQYF
TRBV19	.	.	TRBJ2-3	TGTGCCAGTAGTATCGACAGGGAGGACACAGATACGCAGTATTTT	CASSIDREDTDTQYF
TRBV19	TRBD1	.	TRBJ1-4	TGTGCCAGTACCATATCACAGGGGCTAGCTGAAAAACTGTTTTTT	CASTISQGLAEKLFF
TRBV5-4	TRBD1	once	TRBJ2-1	TGTGCCAGCAGCTCCCGCCTGGGGGGACAGGCTGGCAATGAGCAGTTCTTC	CASSSRLGGQAGNEQFF
TRBV7-9	TRBD2	.	TRBJ2-1	TGTGCCAGCAGGATTAGCGGGGCGATCAATGAGCAGTTCTTC	CASRISGAINEQFF